This paragraph covers one T cell receptor (beta chain) sequence. Its antigen is unidentified. The data were taken from a study of circulating and synovial CD4+ cells in juvenile arthritis. General study points: Circulating pathogenic-like lymphocytes shared a substantially higher fraction of CDR3 sequences with synovium than bulk blood.

The repertoire was sequenced with immunoSEQ multiplex PCR; TCRdb's copy has only in-frame clones and lacks some. Of around 17,000 clones in the sample, about 93% are singletons; the top ten hold less than 0.95%. The V gene's germline CDR1 is SGHNT and CDR2 YYREEE (reference sequence). The CDR3 consists of 18 residues. V shed 3 bases, J shed 0 bases, and the junction held 5 bases outside the gene matches. The rearrangement joins TRBV5-4 to TRBJ2-4, with 14 bases aligning to TRBD2. The source is a human donor with juvenile idiopathic arthritis. Sequencing was carried out using CD4+ T cells from blood. The CDR3 region has the DNA TGTGCCAGCAGCTACCCCGGGACTAGCGGGGGAGCCAAAAACATTCAGTACTTC. Its translation is CASSYPGTSGGAKNIQYF.